Below, one TCR beta chain is given with its context. The antigen is not known. This specimen belongs to a study of cytomegalovirus exposure and HLA in healthy donors. The wider study: Most genotyped donors, around 78% of 300 to 400, had Caucasian-associated genetic ancestry.

Study results and caveats: A cluster of highly shared sequence variants was likely a sequencing artifact. According to an earlier analysis, most TCR beta V segments yielded productive rearrangements about 87% or about 30% of the time.

Amplification used 60 Vbeta primers and 13 Jbeta primers. The protocol was immunoSEQ multiplex PCR, while the TCRdb copy is restricted to in-frame clones and leaves out a portion. This sample carries over 100,000 clones, roughly 71% of them seen once, and the ten largest clones take approximately 1.5%. J lost 1 base, V lost 6 bases, and 8 bases had no gene match. The CDR3 runs to 16 residues. Germline CDR1 and CDR2: LNHDA and SQIVND (reference sequence). The sequenced material came from PBMCs. The clonotype comes from a woman aged 40 to 50 in good health and CMV-seronegative. J is TRBJ1-4 and V is TRBV19, with TRBD1 matching 7 bases. The DNA of the CDR3 is TGTGCCAGTAGCCCTGACAGGGATGGAACTAATGAAAAACTGTTTTTT. It specifies CASSPDRDGTNEKLFF. Supplemented by reference TRBV19 and TRBJ1-4, the full variable domain reads DGGITQSPKYLFRKEGQNVTLSCEQNLNHDAMYWYRQDPGQGLRLIYYSQIVNDFQKGDIAEGYSVSREKKESFPLTVTSAQKNPTAFYLCASSPDRDGTNEKLFFGSGTQLSVL.